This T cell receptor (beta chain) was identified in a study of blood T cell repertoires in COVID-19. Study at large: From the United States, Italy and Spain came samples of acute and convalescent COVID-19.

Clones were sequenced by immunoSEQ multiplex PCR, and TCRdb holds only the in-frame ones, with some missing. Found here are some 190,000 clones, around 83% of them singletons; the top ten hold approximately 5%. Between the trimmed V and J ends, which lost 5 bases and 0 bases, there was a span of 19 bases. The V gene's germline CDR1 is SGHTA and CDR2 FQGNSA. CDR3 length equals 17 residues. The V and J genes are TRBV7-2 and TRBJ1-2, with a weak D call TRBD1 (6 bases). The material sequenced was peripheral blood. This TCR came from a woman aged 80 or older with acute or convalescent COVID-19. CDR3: CASSREGGVISNYGYTF. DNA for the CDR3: TGTGCCAGCAGCCGGGAGGGGGGAGTTATTTCTAACTATGGCTACACCTTC.